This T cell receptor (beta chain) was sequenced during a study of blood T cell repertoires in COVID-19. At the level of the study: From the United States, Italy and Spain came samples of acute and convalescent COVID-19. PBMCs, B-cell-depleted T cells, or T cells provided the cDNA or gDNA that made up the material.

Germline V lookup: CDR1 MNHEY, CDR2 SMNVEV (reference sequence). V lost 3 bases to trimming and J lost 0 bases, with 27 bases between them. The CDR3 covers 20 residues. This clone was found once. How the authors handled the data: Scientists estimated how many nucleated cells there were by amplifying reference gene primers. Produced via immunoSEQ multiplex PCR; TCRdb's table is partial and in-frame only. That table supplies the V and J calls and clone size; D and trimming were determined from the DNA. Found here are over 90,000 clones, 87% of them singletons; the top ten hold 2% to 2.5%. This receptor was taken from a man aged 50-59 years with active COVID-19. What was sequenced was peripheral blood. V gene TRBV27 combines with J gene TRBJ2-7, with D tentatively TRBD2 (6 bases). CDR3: CASSFRRRRGLLFDSYEQYF. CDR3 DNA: TGTGCCAGCAGTTTCCGCCGAAGGAGGGGACTTCTCTTCGACTCCTACGAGCAGTACTTC.